This T cell receptor (beta chain) appears in the sequencing data of a study of OX40 agonist ivuxolimab in advanced cancers. The overall study: Given to patients was ivuxolimab, an agonistic anti-OX40 (CD134) antibody.

To note about this clone: Its cognate antigen is unknown.

Autoimmune disease history or systemic immunosuppression disqualified patients. Patients had blood sampled at baseline and again on cycle 4 day 1 and cycle 7 day 1. Study-level results: Clonal expansion by week 6 occurred in CD4+ and CD8+ blood T cells (at 0.1 to 3.0 mg/kg).

This CDR3 contains 14 residues. The germline gives CDR1 MNHEY, CDR2 SMNVEV (reference sequence). Trimming cost V 5 bases and J 7 bases; bases outside gene matches: 6. Sequencing used immunoSEQ multiplex PCR; TCRdb keeps in-frame clones, though not all of them. Altogether about 73,000 clones are present, about nine tenths being singletons, with the ten largest covering approximately 11%. The specimen was CD4+ or CD8+ T cells sorted from blood, collected in a trial of the OX40 agonist ivuxolimab. This sequence joins TRBV27 and TRBJ1-5; TRBD1 matches at 9 bases. This clonotype was obtained from an adult with an advanced solid tumor such as melanoma, head and neck, liver or kidney cancer. The chain's CDR3 is CASSPSDRGQPQHF. The CDR3 nucleotides are TGTGCCAGCAGTCCATCGGACAGGGGACAGCCCCAGCATTTT.